This T cell receptor beta chain was recovered during a study of response to subunit inactivated influenza vaccine. There are many counts of this clonotype. TCRdb redid the calling of the RT-PCR reads with MiXCR, one entry per CDR3 protein. The sample yields roughly 540,000 distinct CDR3 sequences, around a quarter seen once. Germline V gene lookup returns CDR1 MNHEY and CDR2 SVGEGT. CDR3 length equals 14 residues. Losses at the gene ends were 4 bases for V and 8 bases for J; bases not matched to a gene: 6. These same records also appear under a second study, on T cells expressing NK-cell markers. From that report: As the method of synthesis, 5'RACE template switching with UMIs yielded TCR beta cDNA. The use of an anti-gamma-delta TCR antibody, which was added in several experiments, restricted sorting to T cells expressing alpha-beta TCR. The CD3+CD56-NKG2C+ fraction was also led by these clonotypes in several donors.

The source was CD4+ T cells sorted from PBMCs, collected roughly 13 days after vaccination. The source of this sequence is a man over 45 who received an inactivated influenza vaccine. The J gene is TRBJ2-1, the V gene TRBV6-2 or TRBV6-3; 9 bases line up with TRBD1. The CDR3 coding sequence is TGTGCCAGCAGTTCCCGGGACAGGGATGATGAGCAGTTCTTC. Residues: CASSSRDRDDEQFF.